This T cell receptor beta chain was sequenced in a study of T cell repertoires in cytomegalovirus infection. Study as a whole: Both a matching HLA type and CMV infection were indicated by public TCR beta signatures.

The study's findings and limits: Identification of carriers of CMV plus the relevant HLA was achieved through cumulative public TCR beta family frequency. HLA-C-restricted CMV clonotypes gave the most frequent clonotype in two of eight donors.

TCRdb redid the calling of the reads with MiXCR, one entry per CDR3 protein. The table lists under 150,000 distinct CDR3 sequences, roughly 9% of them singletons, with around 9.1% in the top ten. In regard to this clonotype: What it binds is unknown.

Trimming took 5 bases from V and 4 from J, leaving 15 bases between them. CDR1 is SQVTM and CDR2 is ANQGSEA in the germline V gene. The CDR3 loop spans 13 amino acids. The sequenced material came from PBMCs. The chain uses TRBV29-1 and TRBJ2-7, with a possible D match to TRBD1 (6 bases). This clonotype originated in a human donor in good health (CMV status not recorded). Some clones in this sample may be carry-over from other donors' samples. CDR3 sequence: CSVLGPGAYEQYF. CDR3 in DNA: TGCAGCGTTCTTGGCCCAGGGGCGTACGAGCAGTACTTC.